This entry concerns a single T cell receptor beta chain. This entry is derived from a study of blood T cell repertoires in COVID-19. Clones were read by immunoSEQ multiplex PCR, and TCRdb kept only the in-frame ones, dropping some. The table lists tens of thousands of clones, around nine tenths of them singletons. The V end was cut by 1 base, the J end by 8 bases, with 6 bases between. The CDR3 has 12 amino acids. The germline CDR1 and CDR2 sequences are MNHNS and SASEGT. The V and J genes are TRBV6-1 and TRBJ1-3, with D uncertain. Sequences were obtained from peripheral blood. The clonotype comes from a man between 60 and 70 years old with active COVID-19. DNA for the CDR3: TGTGCCAGCAGTGAAGTCGGGGACACCATATATTTT. The encoded protein is CASSEVGDTIYF.